This T cell receptor (beta chain) was captured by sequencing in a study of identical twins. For this clonotype: What it binds is not known.

Broader study findings: For monozygotic twins, models underestimated out-of-frame TCR alpha sharing. Conclusions were drawn cross-sectionally by statistical analysis, without following the same donors.

The germline V gene has CDR1 MNHEY and CDR2 SMNVEV (reference sequence). With 7 bases removed from V and 5 bases from J, the gap between germline ends came to 14 bases. The CDR3 totals 14 residues. A universal primer site arose from template switching, and cDNA bore unique molecular identifiers. Using its own MiXCR run on the 5' RACE reads, TCRdb lists one record per CDR3 protein. The sample carries more than 400,000 distinct CDR3 sequences, approximately 16% recorded once. This sample was shared with a second study, whose subject was yellow fever vaccine responses in identical twins.

Specimen: CD4+ T cells sorted from blood. The TCR comes from a young woman in good health. The chain uses TRBV27 and TRBJ1-4; unclear D gene. The CDR3, as DNA: TGTGCCAGCATATTTGAAGTTGTGAATGAAAAACTGTTTTTT. It specifies CASIFEVVNEKLFF.